This T cell receptor beta chain was obtained from a study of prognosis after radiotherapy for stage I lung cancer. The wider study: Around 13 patients presented with newly diagnosed primary stage I lung tumors, and 4 or 5 carried oligometastatic NSCLC following surgical resection of the primary tumor. Study conclusions and caveats: Among expanded TCR clones, tumor specificity was not determined.

Starting from genomic DNA, TCR beta CDR3 was amplified through two-round multiplex PCR. Primers specific to each TRBV and TRBJ gene were used in first-round PCR. One entry per CDR3 protein results from TCRdb running MiXCR on the multiplex PCR reads. In the table there are tens of thousands of distinct CDR3 sequences, about 41% of which are singletons. V was trimmed by 0 bases and J by 9 bases, leaving 9 bases between them. From germline, CDR1 is MNHNS and CDR2 SASEGT. CDR3 length: 12 amino acids. This clonotype was seen many times. Antigen unknown. The sample here was PBMCs, taken before or after stereotactic body radiation therapy (not recorded which). The chain recombines TRBV6-1 with TRBJ2-7; no firm D call. This TCR was sampled from a donor over 45 with non-small cell lung cancer. CDR3 in DNA: TGTGCCAGCAGTGAAGCGGGAACGGGGCAGTACTTC. Its translation is CASSEAGTGQYF.